A single sample is the source of the 18 T cell receptor beta chains below, sequenced in a study of OX40 agonist ivuxolimab in advanced cancers. The data were produced by immunoSEQ multiplex PCR, yet TCRdb's version contains in-frame clones alone and is incomplete. Of over 60,000 clones in the sample, approximately 85% were seen once. This material consisted of CD4+ or CD8+ T cells sorted from blood, taken in a trial of the OX40 agonist ivuxolimab. The receptors stem from an adult with an advanced solid tumor such as melanoma, head and neck, liver or kidney cancer.

The chain is built from TRBV20-1 and TRBJ2-1; no reliable D call. CDR1 and CDR2 (germline): DFQATT, SNEGSKA (reference sequence). The ends were cut back, 5 bases at V and 8 bases at J, with 7 bases in the middle. This CDR3 region has 10 residues. Written as DNA, the CDR3 is TGCAGTGCTGACGACTATGAGCAGTTCTTC. Protein sequence: CSADDYEQFF.

The chain joins TRBV30 to TRBJ1-4; weak D call: TRBD1 (5 bases). This CDR3 contains 13 residues. Trimming cost V 5 bases and J 9 bases, with 16 bases left between them. The germline CDR1 and CDR2 sequences are GTSNPN and SVGIG (reference sequence). The CDR3 DNA reads TGTGCCTGGGCACGGGGGAGGAACCAAAAACTGTTTTTT. This gives the protein CAWARGRNQKLFF.

The chain couples TRBV7-9 to TRBJ1-1, with D uncertain. Trimming shortened V by 2 bases and J by 9 bases, and 10 bases separated the two germline ends. The length of the CDR3 is 12 residues. Germline V gene sequence: CDR1 SEHNR, CDR2 FQNEAQ (reference sequence). The CDR3 nucleotides are TGTGCCAGCAGCTTACAACAGTCCCAAGCTTTCTTT. It yields the protein CASSLQQSQAFF.

The V gene is TRBV11-2, the J gene TRBJ2-5; D gene unclear. The CDR3 spans 15 residues. In germline, CDR1 is SGHAT, CDR2 FQNNGV. Trimming shortened V by 1 base and J by 5 bases, and 14 bases separated the two germline ends. The DNA for the CDR3 is TGTGCCAGCAGCTTAGGGGTAAAGGAGTTCGAGACCCAGTACTTC. Encoded protein: CASSLGVKEFETQYF.

CDR3 amino acids: CASSFFNGPTDTQYF. The DNA for the CDR3 is TGTGCCAGCAGCTTTTTTAACGGGCCCACAGATACGCAGTATTTT. This chain links TRBV7-9 with TRBJ2-3; D remains unclear. Germline CDR1 and CDR2: SEHNR and FQNEAQ (reference sequence). The CDR3 extends over 15 amino acids. Trimming pared 3 bases from V and 2 bases from J, leaving 12 bases between.

The rearrangement uses TRBV29-1 and TRBJ2-1; 7 bases line up with TRBD2. The CDR3 is 16 residues long. Germline CDR1 SQVTM, CDR2 ANQGSEA. J lost 6 bases, V lost 0 bases, and 11 bases had no gene match. CDR3 nucleotides: TGCAGCGTTGAAGATGGGGGGGGAAGGGGCCGCAATGAGCAGTTCTTC. Its protein product is CSVEDGGGRGRNEQFF.

This sequence joins TRBV14 and TRBJ2-5, with no clear D. CDR3 size: 15 residues. Germline V lookup: CDR1 SGHDN, CDR2 FVKESK. The V end was cut by 3 bases, the J end by 0 bases, with 11 bases between. The CDR3 DNA is TGTGCCAGCAGCCAGACCTTAATGTACCAAGAGACCCAGTACTTC. Amino acids: CASSQTLMYQETQYF.

This clone was observed once. This chain uses TRBV19 with TRBJ1-5; no definite D call. The length of the CDR3 is 15 residues. The ends were cut back, 8 bases at V and 0 bases at J, with 14 bases in the middle. The germline V gene has CDR1 LNHDA and CDR2 SQIVND (reference sequence). Here the CDR3 DNA reads TGTGCCAGTTCCACCCCCCGGGGTAGCAATCAGCCCCAGCATTTT. Its translation is CASSTPRGSNQPQHF.

This chain joins TRBV7-8 and TRBJ2-7; D gene unclear. Trimming took 1 base from V and 4 from J, leaving 17 bases between them. Germline CDR1 SGHVS, CDR2 FQNEAQ. The length of the CDR3 is 16 residues. CDR3 residues: CASSLVLSGSFYEQYF. The CDR3 DNA reads TGTGCCAGCAGCTTAGTTTTGTCAGGATCGTTTTACGAGCAGTACTTC.

This clone has a handful of counts. The gene calls are TRBV19 and TRBJ2-3; no firm D call. This CDR3 comprises 13 residues. Trimming took 5 bases from V and 6 from J, leaving 12 bases between them. Germline loops: CDR1 LNHDA, CDR2 SQIVND (reference sequence). CDR3 DNA sequence: TGTGCCAGTAGTCGGCTCCTTCACGATACGCAGTATTTT. Translated, it gives CASSRLLHDTQYF.

This clone was counted once. This sequence joins TRBV28 and TRBJ1-2, with unresolved D. The CDR3 runs 13 residues. V lost 2 bases and J 2 bases, leaving 6 bases between the germline ends. From germline, CDR1 is MDHEN and CDR2 SYDVKM. The CDR3 DNA reads TGTGCCAGCAGTTTAGCGCAGAACTATGGCTACACCTTC. This codes for CASSLAQNYGYTF.

The gene calls are TRBV7-9 and TRBJ2-5, with 9 nucleotides matching TRBD2. Germline V CDR1 and CDR2: SEHNR, FQNEAQ (reference sequence). J was trimmed by 5 bases and V by 1 base; bases with no gene match: 8. This CDR3 has 16 amino acids. CDR3 sequence reads: CASSLDGAGGGETQYF. The DNA for the CDR3 is TGTGCCAGCAGCTTAGACGGAGCGGGGGGTGGGGAGACCCAGTACTTC.

The genes are TRBV11-3 and TRBJ2-2; 7 bases match TRBD1. The CDR3 length is 15 residues. The germline gives CDR1 SGHNT, CDR2 YENEEA. V lost 5 bases to trimming and J lost 4 bases; unmatched junction nucleotides: 7. The CDR3: CASSPTGAATGELFF. The DNA for the CDR3 is TGTGCCAGCAGCCCTACAGGGGCGGCCACCGGGGAGCTGTTTTTT. Full variable domain (rest looked up from reference TRBV11-3 and TRBJ2-2): EAGVVQSPRYKIIEKKQPVAFWCNPISGHNTLYWYLQNLGQGPELLIRYENEEAVDDSQLPKDRFSAERLKGVDSTLKIQPAELGDSAVYLCASSPTGAATGELFFGEGSRLTVL.

This rearrangement joins TRBV18 to TRBJ1-1, with TRBD1 matching 11 bases. J lost 5 bases, V lost 3 bases, and 8 bases had no gene match. The CDR3 covers 16 residues. CDR1 is KGHSH and CDR2 is LQKENI in the germline V gene. The CDR3 sequence is CASSPRTGGTWTEAFF. In DNA form, the CDR3 reads TGTGCCAGCTCACCCCGGACAGGGGGCACGTGGACTGAAGCTTTCTTT.

The chain couples TRBV7-7 to TRBJ2-5; TRBD2 matches at 9 bases. Germline-derived CDR1 and CDR2 are SSHAT and FNYEAQ (reference sequence). The CDR3 runs to 17 residues. V trimming: 1 base; J trimming: 4 bases; junction bases outside the gene matches: 10. The CDR3 sequence is CASSLVFPSGVGETQYF. In DNA form, the CDR3 reads TGTGCCAGCAGCTTAGTTTTTCCTAGCGGGGTGGGAGAGACCCAGTACTTC.

This chain joins TRBV7-2 and TRBJ2-5; D not resolved. The V end was cut by 5 bases, the J end by 5 bases, with 12 bases between. CDR3 length: 13 amino acids. Germline-derived CDR1 and CDR2 are SGHTA and FQGNSA. CDR3 protein: CASSRSGFETQYF. In nucleotides, the CDR3 is TGTGCCAGCAGCCGATCGGGCTTTGAGACCCAGTACTTC.

This clone was counted once. V gene TRBV7-3 combines with J gene TRBJ1-1; no firm D call. The CDR3 has 13 residues. The ends were cut back, 6 bases at V and 1 base at J, with 9 bases in the middle. Germline loops: CDR1 SGHTA, CDR2 FQGTGA. DNA of the CDR3: TGTGCCAGCAGGCGCACAGAGAACACTGAAGCTTTCTTT. Amino acids: CASRRTENTEAFF.

The rearrangement links TRBV5-1 to TRBJ1-2; D perhaps matches TRBD1 (6 bases). CDR1 and CDR2 from the germline V gene are SGHRS and YFSETQ. This CDR3 is built from 14 residues. Trimming took 1 base from V and 5 from J, leaving 12 bases between them. This chain's CDR3 is CASSLIGQGYGYTF. The CDR3 DNA sequence: TGCGCCAGCAGCTTGATAGGCCAGGGGTATGGCTACACCTTC. The full variable domain, its missing parts supplied by reference TRBV5-1 and TRBJ1-2, is KAGVTQTPRYLIKTRGQQVTLSCSPISGHRSVSWYQQTPGQGLQFLFEYFSETQRNKGNFPGRFSGRQFSNSRSEMNVSTLELGDSALYLCASSLIGQGYGYTFGSGTRLTVV.